This T cell receptor beta chain was profiled in a study of cytomegalovirus exposure and HLA in healthy donors. TCRdb's table, derived via immunoSEQ multiplex PCR, lists solely in-frame clones and lacks some. In the table there are about 200,000 clones, roughly 83% of which are singletons. Concerning this clone itself: Its antigen is not known.

The study's findings and limits: Associated with cytomegalovirus, according to the listing, were around 160 TCR beta chains. The classifier reportedly diagnosed cytomegalovirus status with high specificity and sensitivity.

In germline, CDR1 is SGHAT, CDR2 FQNNGV. The V segment lost 1 base and the J segment 3 bases; nucleotides outside the gene matches: 7. There are 16 residues in the CDR3. The specimen was PBMCs. The chain recombines TRBV11-2 with TRBJ2-7, with 9 bases matching TRBD2. The source is a woman between 18 and 29 years old in good health and CMV-seronegative. CDR3 residues: CASSLVVGLALYEQYF. In nucleotides, the CDR3 is TGTGCCAGCAGCTTAGTAGTGGGACTAGCCCTCTACGAGCAGTACTTC.